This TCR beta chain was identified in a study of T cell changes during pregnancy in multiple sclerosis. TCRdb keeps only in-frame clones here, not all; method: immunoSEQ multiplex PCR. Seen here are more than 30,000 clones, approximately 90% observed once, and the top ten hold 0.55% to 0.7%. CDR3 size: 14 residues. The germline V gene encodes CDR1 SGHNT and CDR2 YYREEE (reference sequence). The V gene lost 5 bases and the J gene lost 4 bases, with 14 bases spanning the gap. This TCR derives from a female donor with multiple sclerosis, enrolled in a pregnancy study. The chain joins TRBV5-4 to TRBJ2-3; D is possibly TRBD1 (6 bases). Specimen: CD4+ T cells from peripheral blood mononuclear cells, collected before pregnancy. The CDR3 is CASRDGTTADTQYF. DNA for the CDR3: TGTGCCAGCAGGGACGGGACAACAGCAGATACGCAGTATTTT.